This section outlines one TCR beta chain sequence together with its context. Each CDR3 protein is one row after TCRdb ran MiXCR on the RACE reads. The table has about 96,000 distinct CDR3 sequences, about a tenth seen once. Time point indicated: patch test 2, 6 weeks after DPC sensitization. Sample treatment: therapeutic diphenylcyclopropenone sensitization with weekly scalp DPC. The data belong to a study of human T cells and chemical hapten exposure. Source: whole blood, taken in connection with sensitization to the hapten diphenylcyclopropenone (DPC). The TCR originated in a woman aged 40-49 years with alopecia areata. Some clones in this sample may be carry-over from other donors' samples.

The CDR3 DNA follows: TGTGCCAGCAGTCAACTTTCGAGCGGGAGGCCCGGGGAGCTGTTTTTT. As protein: CASSQLSSGRPGELFF. The chain couples TRBV6-2 or TRBV6-3 to TRBJ2-2; 9 positions agree with TRBD2. Germline CDR1 MNHEY, CDR2 SVGEGT. The CDR3 has 16 amino acids. Trimming at V came to 5 bases and at J to 6 bases, leaving 10 bases not matched to a gene.